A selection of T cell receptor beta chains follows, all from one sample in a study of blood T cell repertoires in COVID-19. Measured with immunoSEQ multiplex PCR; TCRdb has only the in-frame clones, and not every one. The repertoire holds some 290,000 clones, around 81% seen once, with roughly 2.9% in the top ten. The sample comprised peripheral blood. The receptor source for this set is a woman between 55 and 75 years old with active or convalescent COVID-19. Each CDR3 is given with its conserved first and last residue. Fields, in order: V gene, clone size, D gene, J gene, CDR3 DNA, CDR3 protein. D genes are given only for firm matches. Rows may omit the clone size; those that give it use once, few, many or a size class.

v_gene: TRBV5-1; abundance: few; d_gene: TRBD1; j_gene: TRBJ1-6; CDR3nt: TGCGCCAGCAGTACTGGGACAGGGGTTAATTCACCCCTCCACTTT; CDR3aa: CASSTGTGVNSPLHF
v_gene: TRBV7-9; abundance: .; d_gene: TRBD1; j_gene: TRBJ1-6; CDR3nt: TGTGCCAGCAGCTTAGTAGAATTCTACAGGGGGCGTAATTCACCCCTCCACTTT; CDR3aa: CASSLVEFYRGRNSPLHF
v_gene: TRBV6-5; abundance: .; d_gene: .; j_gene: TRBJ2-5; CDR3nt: TGTGCCGGAGGGACAGAGGTGGAGACCCAGTACTTC; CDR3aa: CAGGTEVETQYF
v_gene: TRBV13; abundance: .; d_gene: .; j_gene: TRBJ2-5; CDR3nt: TGTGCCAGCAGCTCGGGGGGCCTTACAGAGACCCAGTACTTC; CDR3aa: CASSSGGLTETQYF
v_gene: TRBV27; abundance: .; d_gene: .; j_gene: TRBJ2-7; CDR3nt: TGTGCCAGCGGACCACTCGGGACATGGGGCTACGAGCAGTACTTC; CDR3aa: CASGPLGTWGYEQYF
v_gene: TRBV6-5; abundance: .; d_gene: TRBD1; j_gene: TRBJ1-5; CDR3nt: TGTGCCAGCACCAACGAGACAGGGGGCTGTCAGCCCCAGCATTTT; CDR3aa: CASTNETGGCQPQHF
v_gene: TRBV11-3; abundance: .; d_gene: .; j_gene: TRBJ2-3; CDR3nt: TGTGCCAGCAGCCAGACAGTCGCAGATACGCAGTATTTT; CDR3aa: CASSQTVADTQYF
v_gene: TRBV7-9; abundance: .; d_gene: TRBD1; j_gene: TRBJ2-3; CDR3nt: TGTGCCAGCAGCTTAACTCCAGGGGGCCATTCAGATACGCAGTATTTT; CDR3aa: CASSLTPGGHSDTQYF
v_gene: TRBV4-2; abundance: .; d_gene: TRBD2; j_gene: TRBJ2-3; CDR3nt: TGTGCCAGCAGCCAAGAACTTGTTACTAGCGGGGCCACAGATACGCAGTATTTT; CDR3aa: CASSQELVTSGATDTQYF
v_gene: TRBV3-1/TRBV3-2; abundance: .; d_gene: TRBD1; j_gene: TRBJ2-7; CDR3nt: TGTGCCAGCAGCGGAAGACAGGGGACTTACGAGCAGTACTTC; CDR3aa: CASSGRQGTYEQYF
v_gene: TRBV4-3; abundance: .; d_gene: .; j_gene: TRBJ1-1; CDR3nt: TGCGCCAGCAGCCAAGGAAGGGGTTGGGACACTGAAGCTTTCTTT; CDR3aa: CASSQGRGWDTEAFF
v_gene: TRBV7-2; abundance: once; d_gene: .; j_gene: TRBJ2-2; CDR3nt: TGTGCCAGCAGCCCCGGACAGACCGGGGAGCTGTTTTTT; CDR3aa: CASSPGQTGELFF
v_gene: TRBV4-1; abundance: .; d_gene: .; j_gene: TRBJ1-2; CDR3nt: TGCGCCAGCAGCCAAGAGCAGGGTCTAGTGGTCGGCTACACCTTC; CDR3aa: CASSQEQGLVVGYTF
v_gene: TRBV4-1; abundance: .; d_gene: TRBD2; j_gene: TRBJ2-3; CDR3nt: TGCGCCAGCAGCCAAGGGGCTAGCGGGGCCGGCACAGATACGCAGTATTTT; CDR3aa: CASSQGASGAGTDTQYF
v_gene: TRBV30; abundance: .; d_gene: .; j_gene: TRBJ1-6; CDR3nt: TGTGCCTGGAGTCGCGAACAGGATTCACCCCTCCACTTT; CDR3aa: CAWSREQDSPLHF
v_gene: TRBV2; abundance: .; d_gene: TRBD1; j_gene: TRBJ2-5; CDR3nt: TGTGCCAGCAGCGGGGACAGGGGTTATGAAAAGACCCAGTACTTC; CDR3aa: CASSGDRGYEKTQYF
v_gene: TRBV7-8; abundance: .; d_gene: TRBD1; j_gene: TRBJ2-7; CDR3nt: TGTGCCAGCAGCTCCGAGACAGGGAGCCCCTACGAGCAGTACTTC; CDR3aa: CASSSETGSPYEQYF
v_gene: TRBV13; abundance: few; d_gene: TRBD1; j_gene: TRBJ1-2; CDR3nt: TGTGCCAGCAGCGCCGGACAGGGCAAGTATGGCTACACCTTC; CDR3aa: CASSAGQGKYGYTF
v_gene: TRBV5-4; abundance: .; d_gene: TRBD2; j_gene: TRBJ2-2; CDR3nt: TGTGCCAGCAGCTTATCGGCCAGCGGGGGGTTAAGGAATCGGGAGCTGTTTTTT; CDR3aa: CASSLSASGGLRNRELFF
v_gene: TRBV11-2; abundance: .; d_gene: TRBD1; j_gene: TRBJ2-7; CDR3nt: TGTGCCAGCAGCCCAGGACAGGGGGCTCTCTACGAGCAGTACTTC; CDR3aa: CASSPGQGALYEQYF
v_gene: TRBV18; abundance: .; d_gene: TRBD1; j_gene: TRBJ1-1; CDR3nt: TGTGCCAGCTCCGGGACAGGGGGAAACACTGAAGCTTTCTTT; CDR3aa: CASSGTGGNTEAFF
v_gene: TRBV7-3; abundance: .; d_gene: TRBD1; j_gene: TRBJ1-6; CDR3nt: TGTGCCAGCAGCCCCGGGACAGGGGAAAATTCACCCCTCCACTTT; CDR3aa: CASSPGTGENSPLHF
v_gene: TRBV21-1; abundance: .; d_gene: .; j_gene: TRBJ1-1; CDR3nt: TGTGCCAGCAGCAAAGAGGAGGAAACGGGGACTGAAGCTTTCTTT; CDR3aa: CASSKEEETGTEAFF
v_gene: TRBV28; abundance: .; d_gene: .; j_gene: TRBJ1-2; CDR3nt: TGTGCCAGCAGTTTAAGACGGGATAATGGCTACACCTTC; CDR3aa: CASSLRRDNGYTF
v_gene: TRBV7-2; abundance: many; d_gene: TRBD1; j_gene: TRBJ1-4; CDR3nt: TGTGCCAGCAGCTCGCAAGGGGGCGCCGGGGAAAAACTGTTTTTT; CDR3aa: CASSSQGGAGEKLFF
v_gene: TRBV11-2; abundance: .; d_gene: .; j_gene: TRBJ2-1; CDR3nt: TGTGCCAGCAGCTCCGGCCCGGCGGGTTCCTACAATGAGCAGTTCTTC; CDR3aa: CASSSGPAGSYNEQFF
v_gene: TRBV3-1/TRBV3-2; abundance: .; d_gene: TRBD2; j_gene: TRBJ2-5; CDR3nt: TGTGCCAGCAGCCTACTTAGCGGGGGAGAGACCCAGTACTTC; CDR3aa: CASSLLSGGETQYF
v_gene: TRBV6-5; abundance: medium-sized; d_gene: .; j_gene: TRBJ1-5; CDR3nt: TGTGCCAGCAGTTCCCAGGGAGGGCCCCAGCATTTT; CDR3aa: CASSSQGGPQHF
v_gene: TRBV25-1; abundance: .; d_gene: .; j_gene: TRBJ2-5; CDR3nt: TGTGCCAGCAGTGACCTAGTCGGGTTGGAGACCCAGTACTTC; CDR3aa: CASSDLVGLETQYF
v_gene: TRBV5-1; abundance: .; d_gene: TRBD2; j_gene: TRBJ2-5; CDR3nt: TGCGCCAGCAGCACCTCCCGGACTAGCGGGGGGCCCGACCAGTACTTC; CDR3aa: CASSTSRTSGGPDQYF
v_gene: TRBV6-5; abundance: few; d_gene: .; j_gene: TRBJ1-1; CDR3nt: TGTGCCAGCAGTTCAGGGTACGCCACTGAAGCTTTCTTT; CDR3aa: CASSSGYATEAFF
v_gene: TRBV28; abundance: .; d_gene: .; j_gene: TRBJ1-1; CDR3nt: TGTGCCAGCAGTTATTACGACTTATCGGCGGGGAACACTGAAGCTTTCTTT; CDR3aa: CASSYYDLSAGNTEAFF
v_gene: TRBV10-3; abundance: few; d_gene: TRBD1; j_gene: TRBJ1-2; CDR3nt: TGTGCCATCAGTCCATTGGGACAGGCCCCTGGGGGCTACACCTTC; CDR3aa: CAISPLGQAPGGYTF
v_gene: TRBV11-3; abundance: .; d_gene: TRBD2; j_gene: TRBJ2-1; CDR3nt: TGTGCCAGCAGCCTTAGACCTAGCGGGTACAATGAGCAGTTCTTC; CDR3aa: CASSLRPSGYNEQFF
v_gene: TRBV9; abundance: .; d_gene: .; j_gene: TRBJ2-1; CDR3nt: TGTGCCAGCAGCGTAGGGTCCCAGAACAAGGGGGAGCAGTTCTTC; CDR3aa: CASSVGSQNKGEQFF
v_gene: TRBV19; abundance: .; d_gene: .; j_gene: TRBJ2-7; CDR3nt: TGTGCCAGTAGTCAGGGCTTCAGCTACGAGCAGTACTTC; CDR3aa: CASSQGFSYEQYF
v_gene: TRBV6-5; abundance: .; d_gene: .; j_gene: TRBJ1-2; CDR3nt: TGTGCCAGCAGGGCGGGCCACTATGGCTACACCTTC; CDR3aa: CASRAGHYGYTF
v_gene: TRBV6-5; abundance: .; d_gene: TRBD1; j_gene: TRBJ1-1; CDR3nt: TGTGCCAGCAGAAGGGGGCAGGGAGAAGCTTTCTTT; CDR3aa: CASRRGQGEAFF
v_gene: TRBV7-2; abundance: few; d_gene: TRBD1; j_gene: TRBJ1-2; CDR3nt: TGTGCCAGCAGCTTAGGACAGGGGGAGTGGGGCTACACCTTC; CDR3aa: CASSLGQGEWGYTF
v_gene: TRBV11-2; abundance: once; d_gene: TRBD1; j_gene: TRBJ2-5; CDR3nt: TGTGCCAGCAGCCGAGAGGGGGCTGCGGTCCAGACCCAGTACTTC; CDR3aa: CASSREGAAVQTQYF
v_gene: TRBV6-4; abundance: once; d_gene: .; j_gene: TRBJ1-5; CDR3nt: TGTGCCAGCAGTGAATCGGGGGGTGGAAATCAGCCCCAGCATTTT; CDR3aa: CASSESGGGNQPQHF
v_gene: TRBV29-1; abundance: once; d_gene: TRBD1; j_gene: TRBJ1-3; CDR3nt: TGCAGCGTTGGAGGGGGCGAGAGAAACACCATATATTTT; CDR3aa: CSVGGGERNTIYF
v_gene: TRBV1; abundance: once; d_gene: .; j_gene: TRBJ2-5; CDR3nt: TGCACCAGCAGGGAAACGGGACTAGCGGGGCCTTCACAAGAGACCCAGTACTTC; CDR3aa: CTSRETGLAGPSQETQYF
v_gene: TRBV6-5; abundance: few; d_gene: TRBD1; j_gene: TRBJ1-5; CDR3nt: TGTGCCAGCAGTTACTCCGGACAGGGCGGGCAGCCCCAGCATTTT; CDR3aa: CASSYSGQGGQPQHF
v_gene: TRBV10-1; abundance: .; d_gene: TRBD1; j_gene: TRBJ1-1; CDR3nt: TGCGCCAGCAGTGCCTCGGTGGACAGGGGGAAAGGTGACACTGAAGCTTTCTTT; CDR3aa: CASSASVDRGKGDTEAFF
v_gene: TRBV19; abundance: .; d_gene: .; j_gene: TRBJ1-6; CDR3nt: TGTGCCAGTAGTATAGAGCGGGCAGGGGCTCTCTATTCACCCCTCCACTTT; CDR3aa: CASSIERAGALYSPLHF
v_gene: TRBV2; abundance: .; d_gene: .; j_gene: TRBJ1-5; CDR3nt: TGTGCCAGCAGAGGACAAAGAAATCAGCCCCAGCATTTT; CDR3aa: CASRGQRNQPQHF
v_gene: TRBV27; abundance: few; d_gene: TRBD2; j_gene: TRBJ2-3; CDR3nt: TGTGCCAGCAGTTTAGGAGCGGGGACAGATACGCAGTATTTT; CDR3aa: CASSLGAGTDTQYF
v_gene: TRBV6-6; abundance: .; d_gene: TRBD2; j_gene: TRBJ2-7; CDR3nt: TGTGCCAGCAGTCGCCCAGCCGGGACTAGCGGATATACCTACGAGCAGTACTTC; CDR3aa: CASSRPAGTSGYTYEQYF
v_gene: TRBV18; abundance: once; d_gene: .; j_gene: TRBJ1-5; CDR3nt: TGTGCCAGCTCCGGGGGGTCTCAGCCCCAGCATTTT; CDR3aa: CASSGGSQPQHF
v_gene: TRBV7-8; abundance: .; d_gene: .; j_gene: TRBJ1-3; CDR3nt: TGTGCCTCGGGGGGTAGGGGTAGAAACACCATATATTTT; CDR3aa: CASGGRGRNTIYF
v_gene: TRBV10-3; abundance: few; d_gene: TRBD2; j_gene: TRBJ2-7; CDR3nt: TGTGCCATCAGTGAAACTAGCGGGGGGGCCCCCGGCTACGAGCAGTACTTC; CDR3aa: CAISETSGGAPGYEQYF